The text below deals with one T cell receptor (beta chain). Its specificity is unknown. These data belong to a study of T cell responses to AZD1222 COVID-19 vaccine. Study-level background: Second doses at about 4 or about 12 weeks were pooled.

Data came from immunoSEQ multiplex PCR; TCRdb stores just in-frame clones and leaves some out. The table has roughly 91,000 clones, more than 75% seen once. The study's findings and limits: It was only a handful of AZD1222 recipients who were seropositive at baseline. Spike was spanned by vaccine-associated CD4 TCRs, with dominance at 160-218 and 743-854. No repertoire was sampled before or during the peak T cell response, only after it.

The source of this sequence is an adult in good health. The sample here was peripheral blood, taken on day 0 of AZD1222 vaccination.

The CDR3 DNA reads TGTGCCAGCAGTGACGAGGGAATGCGTGGCTACACCTTC. Its protein is CASSDEGMRGYTF. The rearrangement links TRBV6-4 to TRBJ1-2; no clear D gene. This CDR3 has 13 amino acids. V was trimmed by 2 bases and J by 7 bases, leaving 11 bases between them. CDR1 MRHNA and CDR2 SNTAGT come from the germline V gene.